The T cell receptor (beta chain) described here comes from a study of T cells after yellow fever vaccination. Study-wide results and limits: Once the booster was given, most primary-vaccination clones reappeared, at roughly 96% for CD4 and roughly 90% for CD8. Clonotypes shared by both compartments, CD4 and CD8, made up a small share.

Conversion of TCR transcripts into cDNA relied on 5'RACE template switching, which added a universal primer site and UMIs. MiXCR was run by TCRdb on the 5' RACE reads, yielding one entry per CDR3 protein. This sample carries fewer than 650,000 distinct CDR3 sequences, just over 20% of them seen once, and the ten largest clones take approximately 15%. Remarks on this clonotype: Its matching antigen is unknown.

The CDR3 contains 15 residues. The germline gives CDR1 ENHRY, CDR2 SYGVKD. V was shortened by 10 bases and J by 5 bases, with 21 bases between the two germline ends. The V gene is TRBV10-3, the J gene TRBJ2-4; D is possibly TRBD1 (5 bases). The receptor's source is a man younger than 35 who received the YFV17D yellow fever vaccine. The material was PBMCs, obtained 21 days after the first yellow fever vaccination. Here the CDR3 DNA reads TGTGCCACAAGTACGACAGTCGGTCCTGAAAACATTCAGTACTTC. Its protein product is CATSTTVGPENIQYF.